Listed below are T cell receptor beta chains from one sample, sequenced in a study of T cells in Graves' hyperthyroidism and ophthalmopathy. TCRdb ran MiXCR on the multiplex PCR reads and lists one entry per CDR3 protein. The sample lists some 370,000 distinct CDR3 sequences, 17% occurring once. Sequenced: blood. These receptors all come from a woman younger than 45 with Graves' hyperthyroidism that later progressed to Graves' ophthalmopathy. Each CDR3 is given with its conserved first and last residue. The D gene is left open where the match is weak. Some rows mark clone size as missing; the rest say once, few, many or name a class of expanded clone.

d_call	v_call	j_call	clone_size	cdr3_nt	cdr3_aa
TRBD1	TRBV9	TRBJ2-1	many	TGTGCCAGCAGCTTCGGACAGGGACCCAATGAGCAGTTCTTC	CASSFGQGPNEQFF
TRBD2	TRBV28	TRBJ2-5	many	TGTGCCAGCAGTTGGTCGACTAGCGGAGGGGTGGGAGAGACCCAGTACTTC	CASSWSTSGGVGETQYF
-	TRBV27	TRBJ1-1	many	TGTGCCAGCAGCCTAAAGGGGACGTACACTGAAGCTTTCTTT	CASSLKGTYTEAFF
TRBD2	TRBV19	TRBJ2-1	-	TGTGCCAGTAGTAAGCGTAGCGGGAGGGGAGGTGAGCAGTTCTTC	CASSKRSGRGGEQFF
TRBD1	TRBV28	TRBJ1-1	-	TGTGCCAGCAAAGAGGTCAGGGGGCTCAGCACTGAAGCTTTCTTT	CASKEVRGLSTEAFF
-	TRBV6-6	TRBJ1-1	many	TGTGCCAGCAGTTACTCCTTGGGTGGCACTGAAGCTTTCTTT	CASSYSLGGTEAFF
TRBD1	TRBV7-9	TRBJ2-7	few	TGTGCCAGCAGCTTCGCCGGGACAGGGATCTCCGAGCAGTACTTC	CASSFAGTGISEQYF
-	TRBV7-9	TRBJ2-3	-	TGTGCCAGCAGCCGCAAAGCGGGACACACAGATACGCAGTATTTT	CASSRKAGHTDTQYF
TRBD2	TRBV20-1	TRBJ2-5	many	TGCAGTGCCTACGGGGGGGCCCAAGAGACCCAGTACTTC	CSAYGGAQETQYF
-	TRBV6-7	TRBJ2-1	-	TGTGCCAGCAGTTACTCTATCAACGGGATCCCCTCTAGTCGTTGCGGTGAGCAGTTCTTC	CASSYSINGIPSSRCGEQFF
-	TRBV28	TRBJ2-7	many	TGTGCCAGCAGTTTTCGGCAAGGATGGTCGGGGCAGAACCTCTACGAGCAGTACTTC	CASSFRQGWSGQNLYEQYF
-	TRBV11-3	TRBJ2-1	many	TGTGCCAGCAGCCAGTACGATGAGCAGTTCTTC	CASSQYDEQFF
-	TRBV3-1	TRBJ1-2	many	TGTGCCAGCAGCCAAGTCGGTTGGGGCTACACCTTC	CASSQVGWGYTF
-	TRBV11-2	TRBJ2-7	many	TGTGCCAGCAGCTTAAAGCTGGGGTTTTACGAGCAGTACTTC	CASSLKLGFYEQYF
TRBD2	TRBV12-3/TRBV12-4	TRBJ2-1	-	TGTGCCAGCAGTTTTCTGGGACTAGAAATTGAGCAGTTCTTC	CASSFLGLEIEQFF
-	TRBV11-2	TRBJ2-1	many	TGTGCCAGCAGCTTAGATACCGGGGGACGTGAGCAGTTCTTC	CASSLDTGGREQFF
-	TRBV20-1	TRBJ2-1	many	TGCAGTGCTACCCGTGGGGATCCTCTTAGGAATGAGCAGTTCTTC	CSATRGDPLRNEQFF
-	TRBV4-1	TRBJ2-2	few	TGCGCCAGCAGCCAAGGGCGGATAGCGGATTCGAACACCGGGGAGCTGTTTTTT	CASSQGRIADSNTGELFF
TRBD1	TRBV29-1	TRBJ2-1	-	TGCAGCGTTGAAACCCCGGACAGGGGGCTCTACAATGAGCAGTTCTTC	CSVETPDRGLYNEQFF